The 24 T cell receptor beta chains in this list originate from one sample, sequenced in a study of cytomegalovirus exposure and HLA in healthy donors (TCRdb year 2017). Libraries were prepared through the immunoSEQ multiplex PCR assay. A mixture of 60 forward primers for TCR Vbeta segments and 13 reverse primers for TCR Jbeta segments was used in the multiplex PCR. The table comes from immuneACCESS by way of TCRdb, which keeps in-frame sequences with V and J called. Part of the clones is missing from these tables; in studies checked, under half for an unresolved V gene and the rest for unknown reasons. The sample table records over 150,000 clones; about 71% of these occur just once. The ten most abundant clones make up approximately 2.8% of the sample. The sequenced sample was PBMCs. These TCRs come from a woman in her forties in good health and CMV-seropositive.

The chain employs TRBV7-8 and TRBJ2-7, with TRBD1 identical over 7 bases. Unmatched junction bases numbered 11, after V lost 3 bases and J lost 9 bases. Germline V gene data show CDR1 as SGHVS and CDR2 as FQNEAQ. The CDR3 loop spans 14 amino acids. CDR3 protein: CASSLRTGDDAQYF. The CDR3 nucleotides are TGTGCCAGCAGCTTGAGAACAGGGGACGACGCGCAGTACTTC.

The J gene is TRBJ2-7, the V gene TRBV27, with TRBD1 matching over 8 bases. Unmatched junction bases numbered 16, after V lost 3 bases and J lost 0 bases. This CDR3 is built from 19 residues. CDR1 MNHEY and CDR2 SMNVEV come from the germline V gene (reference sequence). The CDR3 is CASSFSRTGRWGSSYEQYF. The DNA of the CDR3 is TGTGCCAGCAGTTTCTCAAGGACAGGGAGGTGGGGAAGCTCCTACGAGCAGTACTTC.

The CDR3 loop is CASSPRDSNEKLFF. CDR3 DNA sequence: TGTGCCAGCTCACCCCGGGACAGCAATGAAAAACTGTTTTTT. The chain combines TRBV18 with TRBJ1-4, with TRBD1 matching over 7 bases. CDR3 size: 14 residues. The J segment lost 5 bases and the V segment lost 3 bases, leaving 3 bases of the junction unmatched. Looked up from germline, CDR1 is KGHSH and CDR2 is LQKENI.

The CDR3 coding sequence is TGTGCCAGCATGGACAGCAACGGCCGGCGGCAGTTCTTC. It encodes CASMDSNGRRQFF. The genes are TRBV6-5 and TRBJ2-1; possibly TRBD1 for D (6 bases). CDR3 length: 13 residues. Germline-derived CDR1 and CDR2 are MNHEY and SVGAGI. V lost 7 bases, J lost 12 bases, and 19 bases lay in between.

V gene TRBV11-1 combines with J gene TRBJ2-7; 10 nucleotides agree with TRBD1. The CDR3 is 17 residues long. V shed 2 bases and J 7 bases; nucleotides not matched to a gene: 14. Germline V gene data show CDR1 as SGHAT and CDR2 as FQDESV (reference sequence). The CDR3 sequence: CASSLFDSGTGVGEQYF. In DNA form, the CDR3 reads TGTGCCAGCAGCTTATTCGATTCCGGGACAGGGGTCGGGGAGCAGTACTTC.

CDR3 DNA sequence: TGTGCCAGCAGTTACGGAAACAGGGGTACCGAGCAGTACTTC. Translation gives CASSYGNRGTEQYF. The chain combines TRBV6-5 with TRBJ2-7, with 7 bases aligning to TRBD1. J gave up 6 bases and V 2 bases, and 7 bases lay outside the gene matches. Per germline, CDR1 MNHEY and CDR2 SVGAGI. The CDR3 totals 14 residues.

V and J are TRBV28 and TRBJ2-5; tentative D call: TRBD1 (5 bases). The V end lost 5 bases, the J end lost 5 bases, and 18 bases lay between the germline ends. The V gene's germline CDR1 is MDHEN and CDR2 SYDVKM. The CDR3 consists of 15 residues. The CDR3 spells CASSPSSGWQETQYF. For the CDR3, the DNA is TGTGCCAGCAGTCCCAGCTCAGGGTGGCAGGAGACCCAGTACTTC.

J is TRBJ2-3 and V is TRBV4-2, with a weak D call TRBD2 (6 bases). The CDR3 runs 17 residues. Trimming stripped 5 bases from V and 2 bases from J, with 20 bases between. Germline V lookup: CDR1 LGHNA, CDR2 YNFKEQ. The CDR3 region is CASSGGYRGRYTDTQYF. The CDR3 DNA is TGTGCCAGCAGCGGGGGGTACCGCGGGCGATACACAGATACGCAGTATTTT.

The chain's CDR3 is CASSFDRGSTDTQYF. The CDR3 DNA reads as TGTGCCAGCAGCTTCGACAGGGGTAGCACAGATACGCAGTATTTT. The chain couples TRBV7-8 to TRBJ2-3; 8 nucleotides line up with TRBD1. V lost 3 bases and J lost 0; bases outside the gene matches: 2. This CDR3 spans 15 amino acids. Per germline, CDR1 SGHVS and CDR2 FQNEAQ.

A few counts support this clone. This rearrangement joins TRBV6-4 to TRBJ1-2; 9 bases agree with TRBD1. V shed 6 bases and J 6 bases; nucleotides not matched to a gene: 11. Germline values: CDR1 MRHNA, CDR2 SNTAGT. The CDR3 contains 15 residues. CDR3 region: CASREQGAANHGYTF. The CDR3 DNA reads TGTGCCAGCAGGGAACAGGGGGCCGCGAATCATGGCTACACCTTC.

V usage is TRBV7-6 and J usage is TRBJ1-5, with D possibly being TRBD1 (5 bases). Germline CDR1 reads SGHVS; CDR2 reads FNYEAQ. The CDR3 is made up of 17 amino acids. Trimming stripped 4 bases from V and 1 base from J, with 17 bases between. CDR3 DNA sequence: TGTGCCAGCAGCTCTGCGGCAGGGCGGCCGAGCAATCAGCCCCAGCATTTT. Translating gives CASSSAAGRPSNQPQHF.

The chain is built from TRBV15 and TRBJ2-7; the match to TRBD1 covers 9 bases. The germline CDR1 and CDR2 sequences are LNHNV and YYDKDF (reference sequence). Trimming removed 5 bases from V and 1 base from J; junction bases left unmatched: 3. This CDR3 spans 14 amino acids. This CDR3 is CATSPGTGSYEQYF. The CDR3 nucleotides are TGTGCCACCAGCCCCGGGACAGGGTCCTACGAGCAGTACTTC. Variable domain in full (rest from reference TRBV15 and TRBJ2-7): DAMVIQNPRYQVTQFGKPVTLSCSQTLNHNVMYWYQQKSSQAPKLLFHYYDKDFNNEADTPDNFQSRRPNTSFCFLDIRSPGLGDTAMYLCATSPGTGSYEQYFGPGTRLTVT.

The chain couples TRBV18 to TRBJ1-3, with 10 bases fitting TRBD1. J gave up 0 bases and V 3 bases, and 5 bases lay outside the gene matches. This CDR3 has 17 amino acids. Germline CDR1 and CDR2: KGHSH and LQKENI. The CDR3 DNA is TGTGCCAGCTCACCGGCGGGACAGGGGAACTCTGGAAACACCATATATTTT. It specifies CASSPAGQGNSGNTIYF.

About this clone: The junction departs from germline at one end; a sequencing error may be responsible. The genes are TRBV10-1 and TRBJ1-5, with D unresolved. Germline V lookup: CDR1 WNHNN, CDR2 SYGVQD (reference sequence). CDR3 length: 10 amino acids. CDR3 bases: TGCGCCAGCAGCGACTGGGTCCAGAATTTT. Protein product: CASSDWVQNF.

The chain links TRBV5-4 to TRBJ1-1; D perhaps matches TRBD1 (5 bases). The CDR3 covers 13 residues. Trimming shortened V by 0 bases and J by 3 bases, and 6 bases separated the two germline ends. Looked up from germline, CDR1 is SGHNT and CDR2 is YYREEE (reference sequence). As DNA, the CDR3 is TGTGCCAGCAGCTTGGGACAGTACACTGAAGCTTTCTTT. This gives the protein CASSLGQYTEAFF.

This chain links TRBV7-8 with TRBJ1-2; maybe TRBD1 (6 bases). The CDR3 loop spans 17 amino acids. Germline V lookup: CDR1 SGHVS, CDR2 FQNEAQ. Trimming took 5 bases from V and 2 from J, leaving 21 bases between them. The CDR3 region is CASSPRTAESGNYGYTF. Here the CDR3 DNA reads TGTGCCAGCAGCCCCCGGACAGCAGAGAGCGGCAACTATGGCTACACCTTC.

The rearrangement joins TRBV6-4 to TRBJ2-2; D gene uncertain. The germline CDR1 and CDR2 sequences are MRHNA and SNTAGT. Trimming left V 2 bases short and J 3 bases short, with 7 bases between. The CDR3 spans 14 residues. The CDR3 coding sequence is TGTGCCAGCAGTGACGGTGCAGACACCGGGGAGCTGTTTTTT. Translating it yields CASSDGADTGELFF.

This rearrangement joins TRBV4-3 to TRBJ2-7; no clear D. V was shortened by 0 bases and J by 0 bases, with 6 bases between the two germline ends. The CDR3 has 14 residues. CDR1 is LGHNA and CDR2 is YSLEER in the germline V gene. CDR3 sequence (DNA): TGCGCCAGCAGCCAAGATCGGAGCTCCTACGAGCAGTACTTC. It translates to CASSQDRSSYEQYF.

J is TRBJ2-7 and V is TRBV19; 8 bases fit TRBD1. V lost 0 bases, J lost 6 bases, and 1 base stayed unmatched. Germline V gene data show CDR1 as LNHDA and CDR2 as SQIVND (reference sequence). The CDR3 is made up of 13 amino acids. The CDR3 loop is CASSIEDRGEQYF. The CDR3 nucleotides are TGTGCCAGTAGTATAGAAGACAGGGGCGAGCAGTACTTC.

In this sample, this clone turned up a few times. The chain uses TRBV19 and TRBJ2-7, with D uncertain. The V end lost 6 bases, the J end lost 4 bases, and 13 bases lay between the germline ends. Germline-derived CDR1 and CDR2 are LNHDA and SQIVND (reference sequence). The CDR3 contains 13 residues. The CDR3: CASSGSRTYEQYF. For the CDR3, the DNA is TGTGCCAGTAGCGGGTCGAGAACTTACGAGCAGTACTTC.

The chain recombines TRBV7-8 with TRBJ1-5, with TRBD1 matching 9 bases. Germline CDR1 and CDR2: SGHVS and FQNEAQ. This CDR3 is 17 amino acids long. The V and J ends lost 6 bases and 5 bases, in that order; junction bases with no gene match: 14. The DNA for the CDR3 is TGTGCCAGCAGAACGGCAACAGGGGGCCGTCCCTATCAGCCCCAGCATTTT. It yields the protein CASRTATGGRPYQPQHF.

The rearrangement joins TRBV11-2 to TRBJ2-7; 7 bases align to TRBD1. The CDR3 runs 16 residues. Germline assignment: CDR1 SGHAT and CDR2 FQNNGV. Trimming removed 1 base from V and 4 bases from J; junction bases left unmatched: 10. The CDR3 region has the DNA TGTGCCAGCAGCTTAGGGAGCGCGACAGGGTTGTACGAGCAGTACTTC. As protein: CASSLGSATGLYEQYF. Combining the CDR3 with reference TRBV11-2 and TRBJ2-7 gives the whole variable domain EAGVAQSPRYKIIEKRQSVAFWCNPISGHATLYWYQQILGQGPKLLIQFQNNGVVDDSQLPKDRFSAERLKGVDSTLKIQPAKLEDSAVYLCASSLGSATGLYEQYFGPGTRLTVT.

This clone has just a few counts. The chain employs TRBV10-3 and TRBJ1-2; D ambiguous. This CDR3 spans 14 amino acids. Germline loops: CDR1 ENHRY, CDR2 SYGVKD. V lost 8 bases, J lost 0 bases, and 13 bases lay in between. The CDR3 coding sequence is TGTGCCATCGCGGCCGATCGATCTAACTATGGCTACACCTTC. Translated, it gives CAIAADRSNYGYTF.

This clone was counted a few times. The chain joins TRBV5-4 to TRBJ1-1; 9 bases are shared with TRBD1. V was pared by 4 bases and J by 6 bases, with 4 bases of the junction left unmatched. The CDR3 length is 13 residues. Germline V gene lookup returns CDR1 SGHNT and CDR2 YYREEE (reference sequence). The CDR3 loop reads CASSMRQGAEAFF. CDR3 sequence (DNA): TGTGCCAGCAGCATGCGACAGGGGGCTGAAGCTTTCTTT.